This passage covers 7 T cell receptor beta chains from one sample sequenced in a study of blood T cell repertoires in COVID-19. The method was immunoSEQ multiplex PCR; TCRdb's version includes in-frame clones alone and lacks a portion of them. Altogether 95,000 or so clones are present, around 90% being singletons, with the ten largest covering roughly 3.5%. The sequenced material came from peripheral blood. These receptors were obtained from a woman aged 70-85 years with acute or convalescent COVID-19.

Of note for this clone: The same CDR3 arises from other DNA sequences in this sample as well. This sequence joins TRBV18 and TRBJ2-2; TRBD2 aligns across 11 bases. V lost 0 bases, J lost 2 bases, and 5 bases stayed unmatched. Germline V gene lookup returns CDR1 KGHSH and CDR2 LQKENI. This CDR3 is built from 18 residues. CDR3 sequence reads: CASSPPGLAGGNTGELFF. CDR3 nucleotides: TGTGCCAGCTCACCACCCGGGCTAGCGGGAGGAAACACCGGGGAGCTGTTTTTT.

This chain links TRBV11-3 with TRBJ1-3, with unresolved D. The V gene's germline CDR1 is SGHNT and CDR2 YENEEA. V lost 0 bases, J lost 9 bases, and 9 bases lay in between. The CDR3 length is 13 residues. The chain's CDR3 is CASSLDGGSTIYF. In DNA form, the CDR3 reads TGTGCCAGCAGCTTAGACGGTGGGAGCACCATATATTTT. The entire variable domain, with the rest obtained from reference TRBV11-3 and TRBJ1-3, is as follows: EAGVVQSPRYKIIEKKQPVAFWCNPISGHNTLYWYLQNLGQGPELLIRYENEEAVDDSQLPKDRFSAERLKGVDSTLKIQPAELGDSAVYLCASSLDGGSTIYFGEGSWLTVV.

The chain combines TRBV18 with TRBJ1-1, with 8 bases aligning to TRBD1. CDR1 and CDR2 from the germline V gene are KGHSH and LQKENI. V was clipped by 1 base and J by 5 bases; unmatched bases: 9. The CDR3 runs 16 residues. The CDR3 nucleotides are TGTGCCAGCTCACCACTTTTACAGGGGGTGTGGACTGAAGCTTTCTTT. This sequence encodes CASSPLLQGVWTEAFF.

The chain has TRBV19 and TRBJ2-4; D unclear. The CDR3 loop spans 13 amino acids. Germline V CDR1 and CDR2: LNHDA, SQIVND (reference sequence). The CDR3 nucleotides are TGTGCAAATAAGCTGTCTACCAAAAACATTCAGTACTTC. Its translation is CANKLSTKNIQYF.

The chain is built from TRBV6-2 or TRBV6-3 and TRBJ1-5, with D maybe TRBD1 (5 bases). This CDR3 contains 15 residues. Trimming pared 2 bases from V and 1 base from J, leaving 9 bases between. Per the germline V gene, CDR1 is MNHEY and CDR2 is SVGEGT. Written as DNA, the CDR3 is TGTGCCAGCAGTTACAGCGGGGCGAGCAATCAGCCCCAGCATTTT. It translates to CASSYSGASNQPQHF.

The chain recombines TRBV6-1 with TRBJ1-1, with D possibly being TRBD1 (6 bases). The CDR3 has 13 amino acids. V was cut by 5 bases and J by 1 base, with 8 bases left in between. Germline lookup yields CDR1 MNHNS and CDR2 SASEGT. CDR3 sequence: CASSRGWNTEAFF. The CDR3 DNA is TGTGCCAGCAGTAGGGGGTGGAACACTGAAGCTTTCTTT.

This clone came up once. This chain uses TRBV11-2 with TRBJ2-7, with D possibly matching TRBD1 (5 bases). Germline V gene sequence: CDR1 SGHAT, CDR2 FQNNGV. The V gene lost 3 bases and the J gene lost 1 base, with 13 bases spanning the gap. The CDR3 contains 15 residues. CDR3 region: CASSFTGPGSYEQYV. For the CDR3, the DNA is TGTGCCAGCAGCTTTACAGGCCCAGGATCCTACGAGCAGTACGTC.